The sequence of this T cell receptor beta chain was determined in a study of blood T cell repertoires in COVID-19. The protocol was immunoSEQ multiplex PCR, while the TCRdb copy is restricted to in-frame clones and leaves out a portion. The data hold 220,000 or so clones, with 85% to 90% observed a single time. The TCR originated in a woman aged 45 to 65 with COVID-19, enrolled during active disease. Sequencing input: peripheral blood.

The CDR3 protein is CASSGQGYEQYF. The CDR3 nucleotides are TGCGCCAGCAGTGGACAGGGTTACGAGCAGTACTTC. The rearrangement uses TRBV10-1 and TRBJ2-7, with 7 bases fitting TRBD1. The ends lost 4 bases at V and 4 bases at J; junction bases unmatched: 1. The CDR3 covers 12 residues. CDR1 and CDR2 (germline): WNHNN, SYGVQD (reference sequence).